The TCR beta chain described here comes from a study of cytomegalovirus exposure and HLA in healthy donors (dated by TCRdb to 2017 to 2019). Broadly, across the study: In an earlier analysis of under 600 of the donors, roughly 300 Gb of sequence data and approximately 100 million unique TCR beta sequences from roughly 190 million T cells were reported. The study was designed to test whether signatures of past pathogen exposure could be identified by cataloging public T cell receptors. Because of strong linkage in the cohort, five DR-DQ haplotypes were treated as single units for association and clustering. Of the roughly 400 genotyped donors, 80% to 90% were placed in the genetic ancestry cluster associated with self-reported Caucasian donors. In a later analysis, previously published TCR beta repertoires from 550 to 700 donors were re-analyzed and high-resolution HLA genotyping was added so that TCR occurrence patterns could be studied. In the later analysis, no new phenotypic data were used to find candidate immune exposures; instead, reliance was placed on TCR beta sequences and their occurrence across donors. A later genetic analysis took genome-wide SNP genotypes for about 55% of the 666 donors and used that subset as a discovery cohort. All discovery cohort repertoires had been generated using a single sequencing platform. Donor age, sex, ethnicity and CMV serostatus were compiled alongside the repertoire data. In an earlier analysis of about 590 of the donors, high-throughput TCR beta sequencing was used to judge whether each TCR beta V gene segment behaved as functional or pseudogenic. The T cell repertoires of some 700 subjects were profiled by immunosequencing and related to cytomegalovirus serostatus. On average, 235,054 unique TCR beta nucleotide sequences were sequenced per donor among a few hundred genotyped donors of the cohort, with approximately 18% of those sequences being non-productive. To predict cytomegalovirus infection status, the study brought together high-throughput TCR immunosequencing, statistical association of individual TCRs with disease status, and machine learning. The number of typed donors differed by locus: roughly 620-640 for A, B, C, DRB1 and DQB1; approximately 530 for DQA1; 606 for DPA1; and roughly 450 for DPB1. HLA typing included class I and class II loci at four-digit resolution. Besides the first cohort of 666 subjects, a separate validation cohort made up of around 120 different subjects was used. An early release covering some 640 HLA-typed donors comprised about 300 gigabases of sequencing data and around 80 million unique TCR sequences. Overall results and qualifications from the work: In vitro tests confirmed that a few of the cytomegalovirus-associated TCR beta chains recognize cytomegalovirus antigens. The sequencing pipeline was judged likely to have produced a cluster of highly shared sequence variants as a technical artifact. A further reported finding was that TCR beta sequences accurately predicted the HLA-A and HLA-B alleles for most subjects in the first cohort. Because counts were too low, some 17 rarely observed V segments, including chromosome 9 orphons, were left out of the earlier analysis of approximately 500 of the donors. Roughly uniform sequencing depth across donors was assumed in presence/absence analyses, although this assumption may not hold. Because some donors lacked HLA typing at each locus, the association tests relied only on the typed subset. Compared with the 666-donor mean, donors in an Asian-associated ancestry cluster had fewer N-insertions in productive TCRs, according to a later genetic analysis. Strong co-occurrence of HLA alleles, especially DR and DQ, made assigning TCR associations to individual alleles difficult. In a later analysis, the rate of TCR association differed among HLA loci, with DRB1 alleles having the most associated TCRs and HLA-C alleles having the fewest. Most CMV-associated TCR beta chains appeared to be HLA-restricted in a later analysis, and the HLA associations seemed to be driven largely by CMV exposure. According to the authors, the approach could potentially be generalized to other disease states and immunological phenotypes. In an earlier analysis of 587 of the donors, most TCR beta V segments were observed in productive rearrangements about 90% or about 30% of the time, broadly matching IMGT annotations. A total of roughly 160 TCR beta chains were listed by the study as associated with cytomegalovirus. The cohort was sequenced for TCR beta chains only, and without alpha or paired-chain data the features that could be detected were limited. In a later analysis, several top co-occurrence clusters were reported to appear linked to parvovirus B19, influenza, CMV and Epstein-Barr virus. A later analysis found that HLA-associated TCR beta chains were more clonally expanded and had lower generation probabilities than equally common non-associated chains. Correlated functional status among segregating V segments might be attributable to linkage disequilibrium, but an unknown experimental factor could not be ruled out. Immune exposure information for the cohort was limited to CMV serostatus. In a later analysis, about 16,000 TCR beta sequences were associated with specific HLA alleles at a false discovery rate of 0.05. An association between a missense DCLRE1C variant and V-gene and J-gene trimming of TCR beta chains was found in a later genetic analysis and replicated in an independent cohort. Some IMGT-functional V segments, including TRBV6-2 and TRBV6-3, could not be told apart with the 87-base-pair reads, so those segments were excluded. Most TCR sequences were seen in very few donors, while some public TCRs were found in many individuals. The classifier was reported to diagnose cytomegalovirus status with high specificity and sensitivity in both the original cohort and the validation cohort.

From a lookup of the germline V gene, CDR1 and CDR2 are ENHRY and SYGVKD. Cut back by 4 bases and 0 bases, the V and J ends lie 10 bases apart. The CDR3 spans 16 residues, from the cysteine through the phenylalanine. Here the CDR3 DNA is all that survives: 48 bases in frame from base 1. Library preparation used the immunoSEQ multiplex PCR assay. The multiplex PCR relied on a mix of 60 forward primers for TCR Vbeta segments and 13 reverse primers for TCR Jbeta segments. Amplification of the CDR3 region of rearranged TCR beta genes was performed with a multiplex PCR assay on genomic DNA. The Illumina HiSeq System was used to sequence the amplified TCR beta libraries as 87-base-pair reads. From the authors' description of their analysis: A later analysis tallied roughly 80 million unique TCR beta chains across the 550 to 850 repertoires, and around 9.9 million of those chains were shared by two or more donors. Raw reads were error-corrected and collapsed into unique sequences by a nearest-neighbor algorithm in which closely related sequences were merged to remove PCR and sequencing errors. V, D and J gene segments were assigned by aligning CDR3 sequences to IMGT reference sequences. For a sequence to be retained, at least a six-nucleotide match to both a V gene segment and a J gene segment was required. Rearrangements were called productive when the CDR3 lacked stop codons and stayed in frame with V and J; all others were non-productive. Following IMGT convention, CDR3 was defined as the stretch from the second conserved V-encoded cysteine to the conserved J-encoded phenylalanine. The earlier analysis of about 570 of the donors excluded any sequence lacking an unambiguous match to a single V gene segment. In an earlier analysis of a few hundred of the donors, V segments were called functional above 56.7% productive rearrangements and were called segregating when the between-donor standard deviation exceeded 5%. A statistical classification framework was built for diagnosing cytomegalovirus status from the catalog of TCR beta chain sequences. In a later analysis, V and J genes were assigned by comparing TCR nucleotide sequences against IMGT/GENE-DB human TR gene sequences. Using the TCRdist pipeline, a later analysis assigned CDR3 sequences along with most-parsimonious VDJ recombination scenarios. A later analysis defined each TCR beta chain by its CDR3 amino acid sequence plus V-gene family, and excluded reads lacking a unique V-gene family. A later analysis removed 592 highly shared, low-generation-probability nucleotide sequences to deal with suspected cross-contamination and a sequencing artifact. In a later analysis, a clonal expansion index for each public chain was calculated from normalized within-repertoire ranks of inferred template counts. Generation probabilities in a later analysis came from a VDJ recombination model fitted to out-of-frame rearrangements, and those results were checked against IGoR. A later analysis scored TCR-TCR, TCR-HLA and TCR-CMV co-occurrence with hypergeometric tests, applying a repertoire-size bias correction to TCR pairs. False discovery rates were estimated in a later analysis by permuting HLA or CMV assignments 20 times. In a later analysis, co-occurring TCRs were grouped using DBSCAN, with TCRdist sequence similarity added in when clustering inside HLA-allele-positive subsets. Repertoires with fewer than 30,000 or more than 120,000 public chains, plus five repertoires with anomalous nucleotide sharing, were excluded from co-occurrence clustering. This immuneACCESS table, as held by TCRdb, lists in-frame sequences with V and J called but not all clones. Of the missing ones, under half trace to an unresolved V gene in checked studies; the others have no known cause. V and J calls and clone size are given by that table; D and trimming were obtained from the DNA. The sample table contains approximately 110,000 clones; only one count was recorded for about 78% of them. The top ten clonotypes cover just over 8% of the sample.

A remark on this clone: Its antigen is not yet known. The sample holds no much larger clone one base away, and base qualities are not on file.

The cohort comprised around 690 healthy bone marrow donors. All cohort members were sampled while nominally healthy, although unrecorded immune exposures were likely present. The donor tested CMV seropositive, placing the donor among the 250 to 350 seropositive members of the cohort. Every donor gave a peripheral blood sample, and the peripheral blood mononuclear cells from that sample were used for TCR beta sequencing. The Qiagen DNeasy Blood Extraction Kit was used to extract genomic DNA from the blood cell samples. The sample taken for sequencing was PBMCs. This receptor was taken from a woman aged 40 to 50 in good health and CMV-seropositive. Recombination connected TRBV10-3 to TRBJ2-6; matching of 5 bases hints at TRBD2 as the D gene. The CDR3 amino acid sequence is: CAISARASSGANVLTF. At the DNA level, the sequence is TGTGCCATCAGTGCGAGGGCCAGCTCTGGGGCCAACGTCCTGACTTTC.